Following are 24 T cell receptor beta chains from one sample sequenced in a study of blood T cell repertoires in COVID-19. Only in-frame clones appear in the TCRdb table, and some are missing; sequencing was by immunoSEQ multiplex PCR. Of about 150,000 clones listed, about 83% were seen once; the top ten hold around 9%. What was sequenced was peripheral blood. Receptors were obtained from a man aged 30-40 years with COVID-19, enrolled during active disease.

The rearrangement joins TRBV28 to TRBJ1-1; 7 nucleotides align to TRBD1. CDR1 MDHEN and CDR2 SYDVKM come from the germline V gene. The CDR3 spans 14 residues. The V and J ends lost 6 bases and 1 base, in that order; junction bases with no gene match: 5. CDR3 sequence reads: CASRRDSRNTEAFF. For the CDR3, the DNA is TGTGCCAGCAGAAGGGACAGCAGGAACACTGAAGCTTTCTTT. Filled out from reference TRBV28 and TRBJ1-1, the complete variable domain reads DVKVTQSSRYLVKRTGEKVFLECVQDMDHENMFWYRQDPGLGLRLIYFSYDVKMKEKGDIPEGYSVSREKKERFSLILESASTNQTSMYLCASRRDSRNTEAFFGQGTRLTVV.

The chain carries TRBV18 and TRBJ2-3; 8 bases are shared with TRBD1. Germline assignment: CDR1 KGHSH and CDR2 LQKENI. V lost 6 bases and J lost 2; bases outside the gene matches: 7. This CDR3 is built from 15 residues. The CDR3 DNA follows: TGTGCCAGCTCGGACGGACAGGGAATCACAGATACGCAGTATTTT. Its translation is CASSDGQGITDTQYF.

The chain recombines TRBV3-1 (or the pseudogene TRBV3-2) with TRBJ1-2, with D uncertain. Germline CDR1 LGHDT, CDR2 YNNKEL (reference sequence). V was cut by 0 bases and J by 0 bases, with 20 bases left in between. The CDR3 runs 19 residues. The CDR3 sequence: CASSQDLRRNFLANYGYTF. The CDR3 DNA reads as TGTGCCAGCAGCCAAGATCTTAGGCGGAACTTCCTAGCTAACTATGGCTACACCTTC.

This chain connects TRBV3-1 (or the pseudogene TRBV3-2) to TRBJ1-3, with D hard to call. The ends were cut back, 1 base at V and 6 bases at J, with 4 bases in the middle. Per germline, CDR1 LGHDT and CDR2 YNNKEL (reference sequence). The CDR3 is 12 amino acids. The CDR3 reads CASSQAENTIYF. The CDR3, as DNA: TGTGCCAGCAGCCAAGCAGAAAACACCATATATTTT.

The chain uses TRBV15 and TRBJ1-2, with 8 positions matching TRBD1. V shed 0 bases, J shed 6 bases, and the junction held 12 bases outside the gene matches. This CDR3 contains 17 residues. Germline CDR1 reads LNHNV; CDR2 reads YYDKDF (reference sequence). The CDR3 DNA reads as TGTGCCACCAGCAGAGAAGGGACAGGCCCCATTGTTAATGGCTACACCTTC. This translates into CATSREGTGPIVNGYTF.

The chain couples TRBV19 to TRBJ2-7; a weak D match, TRBD2 (5 bases). The CDR3 contains 16 residues. Deletions cut 9 bases from V and 2 bases from J, with 23 bases between. Germline V gene lookup returns CDR1 LNHDA and CDR2 SQIVND (reference sequence). DNA for the CDR3: TGTGCCAGCCCAGCTGGATTACCGGGAAGCGCCTACGAGCAGTACTTC. Translating it yields CASPAGLPGSAYEQYF.

The rearrangement uses TRBV7-3 and TRBJ2-7; 12 nucleotides align to TRBD2. The V gene's germline CDR1 is SGHTA and CDR2 FQGTGA. Unmatched junction bases numbered 8, after V lost 2 bases and J lost 0 bases. The CDR3 sequence is 18 residues long. The CDR3 region is CASSLGTRTSGNSYEQYF. The CDR3 coding sequence is TGTGCCAGCAGCTTAGGTACCAGGACTAGCGGGAACTCCTACGAGCAGTACTTC.

The CDR3 here is CASSQARGGGAAKNIQYF. As DNA, the CDR3 is TGCGCCAGCAGCCAAGCCCGAGGGGGAGGGGCGGCCAAAAACATTCAGTACTTC. This chain connects TRBV4-1 to TRBJ2-4; D possibly corresponds to TRBD2 (7 bases). Germline CDR1 and CDR2: MGHRA and YSYEKL. Trimming shortened V by 1 base and J by 1 base, and 17 bases separated the two germline ends. The CDR3 is 18 amino acids.

This clone was counted between two and nine times. The rearrangement joins TRBV7-2 to TRBJ2-7, with D possibly being TRBD2 (5 bases). V lost 4 bases, J lost 3 bases, and 13 bases lay in between. CDR1 and CDR2 (germline): SGHTA, FQGNSA. The length of the CDR3 is 14 residues. The CDR3 loop is CASSSRTPIYEQYF. CDR3 coding DNA: TGTGCCAGCAGCTCAAGGACTCCAATCTACGAGCAGTACTTC. The full variable domain, rest sourced from reference TRBV7-2 and TRBJ2-7, is GAGVSQSPSNKVTEKGKDVELRCDPISGHTALYWYRQSLGQGLEFLIYFQGNSAPDKSGLPSDRFSAERTGGSVSTLTIQRTQQEDSAVYLCASSSRTPIYEQYFGPGTRLTVT.

V gene TRBV6-2 or TRBV6-3 combines with J gene TRBJ2-3, with TRBD1 identical over 7 bases. The CDR3 has 15 residues. Looked up from germline, CDR1 is MNHEY and CDR2 is SVGEGT. Losses at the gene ends were 6 bases for V and 3 bases for J; bases not matched to a gene: 9. CDR3 sequence reads: CASSHYRGFTDTQYF. The CDR3 DNA follows: TGTGCCAGCAGCCATTACAGGGGATTTACAGATACGCAGTATTTT.

The CDR3 reads CASSESSRGPNTGELFF. CDR3 bases: TGCGCCAGCAGTGAGTCGAGCAGGGGGCCTAACACCGGGGAGCTGTTTTTT. This chain joins TRBV10-1 and TRBJ2-2, with TRBD1 identical over 8 bases. Germline V gene lookup returns CDR1 WNHNN and CDR2 SYGVQD (reference sequence). V shed 0 bases, J shed 2 bases, and the junction held 5 bases outside the gene matches. CDR3 size: 17 residues.

The DNA for the CDR3 is TGTGCCAGCAGCCGCCGACAGGGGGCGGAAGAAAAACTGTTTTTT. Encoded protein: CASSRRQGAEEKLFF. This chain links TRBV2 with TRBJ1-4; 10 nucleotides align to TRBD1. The CDR3 is 15 residues long. V lost 6 bases, J lost 8 bases, and 9 bases stayed unmatched. The germline gives CDR1 SNHLY, CDR2 FYNNEI.

The chain combines TRBV6-2 or TRBV6-3 with TRBJ1-6; possibly TRBD1 for D (5 bases). Trimming stripped 6 bases from V and 7 bases from J, with 22 bases between. Germline V gene lookup returns CDR1 MNHEY and CDR2 SVGEGT. The CDR3 runs to 17 residues. Written as DNA, the CDR3 is TGTGCCAGCAGCCGAGGCTCAGGGTTGTTGGCGAATTCACCCCTCCACTTT. This codes for CASSRGSGLLANSPLHF.

The chain joins TRBV6-5 to TRBJ1-5; 11 positions agree with TRBD1. The germline gives CDR1 MNHEY, CDR2 SVGAGI. V dropped 7 bases and J dropped 6; count of bases not matched to a gene: 5. This CDR3 comprises 14 residues. This chain's CDR3 is CASTDRGLPQPQHF. The CDR3 nucleotides read TGTGCCAGCACGGACAGGGGGCTACCTCAGCCCCAGCATTTT.

The chain employs TRBV3-1 (or the pseudogene TRBV3-2) and TRBJ1-1, with D perhaps TRBD1 (6 bases). Trimming shortened V by 9 bases and J by 1 base, and 18 bases separated the two germline ends. The CDR3 is made up of 15 amino acids. CDR1 LGHDT and CDR2 YNNKEL come from the germline V gene (reference sequence). The CDR3 DNA follows: TGTGCCAGTTCACGGGGGGCCGGAGCGAACACTGAAGCTTTCTTT. It yields the protein CASSRGAGANTEAFF.

The chain joins TRBV10-3 to TRBJ2-3; 9 positions match TRBD2. Germline V CDR1 and CDR2: ENHRY, SYGVKD. After removal of 3 bases from V and 6 bases from J, the junction contained 13 bases not matched to a gene. CDR3 length: 17 amino acids. The CDR3 sequence: CAISDGTAGGPADTQYF. The CDR3 DNA is TGTGCCATCAGTGATGGCACTGCGGGAGGGCCAGCGGATACGCAGTATTTT.

The genes are TRBV28 and TRBJ1-4; no clear D gene. The CDR3 runs to 14 residues. Trimming stripped 2 bases from V and 3 bases from J, with 7 bases between. Per germline, CDR1 MDHEN and CDR2 SYDVKM. In DNA form, the CDR3 reads TGTGCCAGCAGTTTAGAGGGATCTAATGAAAAACTGTTTTTT. It translates to CASSLEGSNEKLFF.

The chain joins TRBV21-1 to TRBJ1-1. TRBV21-1 is a pseudogene locus. The CDR3 loop spans 11 amino acids. CDR3 in amino acids: CARKKSGGAFF. The CDR3 DNA reads as TGTGCCAGAAAAAAGTCCGGCGGGGCTTTCTTT.

V and J are TRBV6-6 and TRBJ2-7; no firm D call. Germline values: CDR1 MNHNY, CDR2 SVGAGI (reference sequence). The CDR3 contains 12 residues. Deletions cut 8 bases from V and 4 bases from J, with 12 bases between. The CDR3 bases are TGTGCCAGCGGAGAGAGGAGATACGAGCAGTACTTC. Translation: CASGERRYEQYF.

V and J are TRBV6-1 and TRBJ1-5; 9 bases are a match to TRBD1. The CDR3 has 16 residues. V shed 2 bases, J shed 6 bases, and the junction held 8 bases outside the gene matches. Per the germline V gene, CDR1 is MNHNS and CDR2 is SASEGT. The CDR3 sequence is CASSEWDRAGSQPQHF. CDR3 coding DNA: TGTGCCAGCAGTGAATGGGACAGGGCCGGTAGTCAGCCCCAGCATTTT.

The chain recombines TRBV7-9 with TRBJ1-5; D gene ambiguous. Germline values: CDR1 SEHNR, CDR2 FQNEAQ (reference sequence). The CDR3 length is 16 residues. Trimming shortened V by 0 bases and J by 0 bases, and 9 bases separated the two germline ends. The CDR3 DNA reads as TGTGCCAGCAGCTTAGCCAACCGGGGTAGCAATCAGCCCCAGCATTTT. It specifies CASSLANRGSNQPQHF. The whole variable domain, filled in from reference TRBV7-9 and TRBJ1-5, reads DTGVSQNPRHKITKRGQNVTFRCDPISEHNRLYWYRQTLGQGPEFLTYFQNEAQLEKSRLLSDRFSAERPKGSFSTLEIQRTEQGDSAMYLCASSLANRGSNQPQHFGDGTRLSIL.

This rearrangement joins TRBV28 to TRBJ2-7; the D gene is possibly TRBD1 (5 bases). Deletions cut 7 bases from V and 6 bases from J, with 13 bases between. From germline, CDR1 is MDHEN and CDR2 SYDVKM. The CDR3 is 12 residues long. The DNA for the CDR3 is TGTGCCAGCATCAGGGTAGGTGGCGAGCAGTACTTC. It translates to CASIRVGGEQYF.

Only one count was recorded for this clone. The rearrangement uses TRBV28 and TRBJ1-2, with TRBD1 matching 7 bases. Germline V CDR1 and CDR2: MDHEN, SYDVKM. The CDR3 runs to 13 residues. With 6 bases clipped from V and 3 bases from J, the junction kept 4 bases outside the gene matches. The CDR3 spells CASSRGQYYGYTF. The CDR3, as DNA: TGTGCCAGCAGCCGGGGACAGTACTATGGCTACACCTTC.

The rearrangement links TRBV25-1 to TRBJ2-2, with no clear D. The CDR3 is 15 amino acids. Germline assignment: CDR1 MGHDK and CDR2 SYGVNS. The V gene lost 2 bases and the J gene lost 1 base, with 8 bases spanning the gap. The CDR3 sequence: CASSEPNLNTGELFF. The DNA for the CDR3 is TGTGCCAGCAGTGAACCAAATTTGAACACCGGGGAGCTGTTTTTT.